This T cell receptor beta chain was recovered during a study of Graves' ophthalmopathy and Graves' hyperthyroidism. General study results and limits: Ophthalmopathy progression was predicted with 70% to 71% sensitivity and approximately 72% specificity.

From RNA, the CDR3 regions of TCR beta chains were amplified and sequenced. Following a first-round RT-PCR that used HTBI primers, a second-round multiplex PCR was carried out. TCRdb reprocessed the multiplex PCR reads via MiXCR and lists one record per CDR3 protein. This sample has around 590,000 distinct CDR3 sequences, with roughly 40% found just once. This clonotype was found many times. What it recognizes is unknown. This CDR3 region has 16 residues. V was pared by 4 bases and J by 0 bases, with 6 bases of the junction left unmatched. Germline assignment: CDR1 SEHNR and CDR2 FQNEAQ (reference sequence). Reliance was placed on clinical symptoms, serum thyroxine, TRAb, thyroid ultrasound and orbital computed tomography for diagnosis.

Sequencing was performed on peripheral blood or thyroid tissue (not recorded which). This sequence was found in an adult man with Graves' hyperthyroidism. The chain employs TRBV7-9 and TRBJ2-7, with 10 bases lining up with TRBD1. For the CDR3, the DNA is TGTGCCAGCAGCTCGACAGGGGGCGCAAGCTCCTACGAGCAGTACTTC. It encodes CASSSTGGASSYEQYF.